This is a list of T cell receptor beta chains from one sample in a study of blood T cell repertoires in COVID-19. Assay: immunoSEQ multiplex PCR; the TCRdb copy retains only in-frame clones and omits some. The sample includes roughly 100,000 clones, approximately 88% of them seen just once. Sequencing input: peripheral blood. The receptors originated from a man older than 75 with acute or convalescent COVID-19. Each CDR3 is given with its conserved first and last residue. Each record gives: clone size, J gene, D gene, V gene, CDR3 length, CDR3 protein, CDR3 DNA. D genes are given only for firm matches. Clone size is not always given. Where it is, it says once, few, many or a class for expanded clones.

-	TRBJ2-7	TRBD2	TRBV19	17	CASSSRASGMSSYEQYF	TGTGCCAGTAGTTCAAGGGCTAGCGGGATGAGCTCCTACGAGCAGTACTTC
-	TRBJ2-7	TRBD1	TRBV5-1	14	CASSYPGQNYEQYF	TGCGCCAGCAGCTACCCGGGACAGAACTACGAGCAGTACTTC
-	TRBJ1-5	-	TRBV6-6	16	CASSYSRSVRNQPQHF	TGTGCCAGCAGTTACTCGCGGAGTGTAAGAAATCAGCCCCAGCATTTT
-	TRBJ2-7	TRBD1	TRBV12-5	16	CASGPSPGQGAYEQYF	TGTGCTAGTGGCCCGAGCCCGGGACAGGGGGCTTACGAGCAGTACTTC
-	TRBJ1-5	-	TRBV4-1	16	CASSQEGSAGYQPQHF	TGCGCCAGCAGCCAAGAAGGTTCCGCCGGGTATCAGCCCCAGCATTTT
-	TRBJ2-1	TRBD2	TRBV7-2	12	CASLPLLAGMFF	TGTGCCAGCCTCCCTTTACTAGCGGGAATGTTCTTC
-	TRBJ1-1	-	TRBV9	15	CASREITWGDTEAFF	TGTGCCAGCAGGGAGATCACTTGGGGGGACACTGAAGCTTTCTTT
-	TRBJ1-5	-	TRBV6-5	14	CASSWGTGDQPQHF	TGTGCCAGCAGTTGGGGCACAGGAGATCAGCCCCAGCATTTT
-	TRBJ2-5	TRBD1	TRBV7-3	15	CASSSIAGGQETQYF	TGTGCCAGCAGCTCAATCGCAGGGGGCCAAGAGACCCAGTACTTC
-	TRBJ2-7	-	TRBV15	20	CATRSDREFAPSGITYEQYF	TGTGCCACCAGATCGGACAGGGAGTTTGCCCCTAGCGGGATTACCTACGAGCAGTACTTC
-	TRBJ2-1	TRBD1	TRBV5-1	16	CASSTGLRQGDNEQFF	TGCGCCAGCAGCACGGGATTGCGACAGGGAGACAATGAGCAGTTCTTC
-	TRBJ1-4	-	TRBV10-1	14	CASSEGGVGEKLFF	TGCGCCAGCAGTGAAGGCGGGGTCGGGGAAAAACTGTTTTTT
-	TRBJ1-6	-	TRBV4-3	15	CASSQDRLRDSPLHF	TGCGCCAGCAGCCAAGATCGCCTCCGGGATTCACCCCTCCACTTT
-	TRBJ1-3	TRBD1	TRBV29-1	14	CSARQGPSGNTIYF	TGCAGCGCCCGACAGGGGCCCTCTGGAAACACCATATATTTT
-	TRBJ2-5	TRBD2	TRBV7-2	14	CASSFGSGGGTQYF	TGTGCCAGCAGCTTTGGAAGCGGCGGGGGGACCCAGTACTTC
-	TRBJ1-6	TRBD1	TRBV7-2	15	CASSSRGQVNSPLHF	TGTGCCAGCAGCTCCCGGGGACAGGTTAATTCACCCCTCCACTTT
-	TRBJ1-5	-	TRBV19	13	CASSIPGNQPQHF	TGTGCCAGTAGTATCCCCGGGAATCAGCCCCAGCATTTT
-	TRBJ1-1	-	TRBV28	15	CASSPPRQIETEAFF	TGTGCCAGCAGTCCTCCCCGACAAATTGAGACTGAAGCTTTCTTT
-	TRBJ1-1	-	TRBV5-4	14	CASSPAGENTEAFF	TGTGCCAGCAGCCCTGCGGGGGAGAACACTGAAGCTTTCTTT
-	TRBJ1-2	TRBD1	TRBV6-6	14	CASSQGQGSSGYTF	TGTGCCAGCAGCCAGGGACAGGGTTCATCTGGCTACACCTTC
-	TRBJ1-5	-	TRBV19	15	CASSLWEMGNQPQHF	TGTGCCAGTAGTCTTTGGGAGATGGGCAATCAGCCCCAGCATTTT
once	TRBJ2-2	TRBD1	TRBV7-9	16	CASSFDRAGNTGELFF	TGTGCCAGCAGCTTCGACAGGGCAGGGAACACCGGGGAGCTGTTTTTT
-	TRBJ1-2	-	TRBV28	13	CASSQGMNYGYTF	TGTGCCAGCAGCCAGGGAATGAACTATGGCTACACCTTC
-	TRBJ1-6	-	TRBV7-2	13	CASSLIRESPLHF	TGTGCCAGCAGCTTGATCCGGGAATCACCCCTCCACTTT
-	TRBJ2-5	-	TRBV19	16	CASSTLAEGGQETQYF	TGTGCCAGTAGTACGCTAGCGGAGGGGGGACAAGAGACCCAGTACTTC
-	TRBJ1-2	-	TRBV25-1	13	CASSKGEGHGYTF	TGTGCCAGCAGTAAAGGGGAGGGGCATGGCTACACCTTC
-	TRBJ1-1	-	TRBV27	13	CASSFGSGTSAFF	TGTGCCAGCAGTTTCGGTTCAGGTACCTCGGCTTTCTTT
-	TRBJ2-7	TRBD1	TRBV7-6	13	CASSPQGTYEQYF	TGTGCCAGCAGCCCACAGGGGACCTACGAGCAGTACTTC
-	TRBJ1-2	TRBD1	TRBV5-1	15	CASSLVTGANYGYTF	TGCGCCAGCAGCTTAGTAACAGGGGCTAACTATGGCTACACCTTC
-	TRBJ1-1	-	TRBV28	12	CASSLPGTEAFF	TGTGCCAGCAGTTTACCCGGGACTGAAGCTTTCTTT
-	TRBJ2-5	-	TRBV5-1	14	CASSLGQTQETQYF	TGCGCCAGCAGCCTAGGACAGACGCAAGAGACCCAGTACTTC
once	TRBJ1-2	-	TRBV21-1	12	CASSKDQYGYTF	TGTGCCAGCAGCAAAGACCAGTATGGCTACACCTTC
-	TRBJ1-2	-	TRBV12-3/TRBV12-4	13	CASSDPGGYGYTF	TGTGCCAGCAGTGATCCGGGGGGCTATGGCTACACCTTC
-	TRBJ2-5	TRBD1	TRBV7-8	16	CASSLVGTGGLETQYF	TGTGCCAGCAGCTTAGTTGGGACAGGGGGTTTGGAGACCCAGTACTTC
few	TRBJ2-7	-	TRBV30	13	CAWSVNSGYEQYF	TGTGCCTGGAGTGTAAACTCGGGATACGAGCAGTACTTC
-	TRBJ1-3	TRBD1	TRBV9	15	CASSDVWGQGHTIYF	TGTGCCAGCAGCGACGTCTGGGGACAGGGCCACACCATATATTTT
once	TRBJ1-5	-	TRBV30	16	CAWRLPGRSSNQPQHF	TGTGCCTGGAGGCTCCCGGGAAGGAGTAGCAATCAGCCCCAGCATTTT
-	TRBJ1-2	-	TRBV6-6	14	CASSYDSKNYGYTF	TGTGCCAGCAGTTATGACAGCAAGAACTATGGCTACACCTTC
-	TRBJ2-1	TRBD2	TRBV30	16	CAWSYGLAGVYNEQFF	TGTGCCTGGAGCTACGGACTAGCGGGAGTCTACAATGAGCAGTTCTTC
once	TRBJ2-2	TRBD2	TRBV15	19	CATSRDPRLAGGKFGELFF	TGTGCCACCAGCAGAGATCCTCGACTAGCGGGAGGAAAATTCGGGGAGCTGTTTTTT
-	TRBJ1-3	-	TRBV2	17	CASIPEGIRGVGDTIYF	TGTGCCAGCATTCCTGAGGGGATCAGGGGAGTTGGAGACACCATATATTTT
-	TRBJ1-2	TRBD1	TRBV27	17	CASSSLTGRQVNYGYTF	TGTGCCAGCAGTTCCTTGACAGGGAGGCAAGTTAACTATGGCTACACCTTC
-	TRBJ1-4	-	TRBV7-3	12	CASSQPDTSVVF	TGTGCCAGCAGCCAACCGGACACCTCGGTGGTTTTT